What follows are 31 T cell receptor beta chains derived from one specimen sequenced in a study of T cells in Graves' hyperthyroidism and ophthalmopathy (dated by TCRdb to about 2019). The library came from multiplex PCR. Sequencing relied on an Illumina HiSeq 2000. The TCR beta CDR3 regions were amplified from RNA transcripts. The TCR CDR3 was subjected to a first round of RT-PCR using the HTBI primer set and the Qiagen OneStep RT-PCR kit. TCRdb ran its own pipeline on the public reads, namely fastp trimming at Q25 and MiXCR clone calling, and kept in-frame beta chains. Every distinct CDR3 protein forms one entry, paired with its most common genes and DNA. A total of about 340,000 distinct CDR3 sequences appear in this sample, roughly a fifth of them only once. The ten largest account for around 45% of the sample. Sequencing was performed on blood. These receptors originate from a woman aged 50 to 65 with Graves' hyperthyroidism.

The V and J genes are TRBV20-1 and TRBJ2-7; D could derive from TRBD1 or TRBD2 (5 bases each). Germline assignment: CDR1 DFQATT and CDR2 SNEGSKA (reference sequence). V was trimmed by 7 bases and J by 3 bases, leaving 13 bases between them. The length of the CDR3 is 12 residues. The chain's CDR3 is CSVGPSFYEQYF. CDR3 sequence (DNA): TGCAGTGTGGGACCTAGCTTCTACGAGCAGTACTTC.

This clonotype occurred a few times. The gene calls are TRBV28 and TRBJ2-5, with D perhaps assigned TRBD1 or TRBD2 (5 bases each). V lost 5 bases and J 5 bases, leaving 21 bases between the germline ends. CDR3 size: 16 residues. CDR1 is MDHEN, CDR2 SYDVKM, per germline. The CDR3 region is CASSPKGRSGAETQYF. Here the CDR3 DNA reads TGTGCCAGCAGTCCTAAGGGACGGTCCGGGGCGGAGACCCAGTACTTC. Full variable domain (rest looked up from reference TRBV28 and TRBJ2-5): DVKVTQSSRYLVKRTGEKVFLECVQDMDHENMFWYRQDPGLGLRLIYFSYDVKMKEKGDIPEGYSVSREKKERFSLILESASTNQTSMYLCASSPKGRSGAETQYFGPGTRLLVL.

The chain joins TRBV6-5 to TRBJ2-2; 8 bases agree with TRBD2. J lost 3 bases, V lost 2 bases, and 8 bases had no gene match. From germline, CDR1 is MNHEY and CDR2 SVGAGI. The CDR3 totals 17 residues. The CDR3: CASSYGAGVEHTGELFF. The CDR3 coding sequence is TGTGCCAGCAGTTACGGAGCGGGAGTTGAACACACCGGGGAGCTGTTTTTT.

In its sample, this clonotype was seen many times. The rearrangement uses TRBV20-1 and TRBJ1-2; D perhaps matches TRBD1 (5 bases). The CDR3 consists of 11 residues. The germline V gene encodes CDR1 DFQATT and CDR2 SNEGSKA (reference sequence). With 5 bases removed from V and 4 bases from J, the gap between germline ends came to 8 bases. In DNA, the CDR3 is TGCAGTGCTGGGGACCTCTATGGCTACACCTTC. Amino acids: CSAGDLYGYTF.

The chain links TRBV19 to TRBJ2-1; D is uncertain. CDR3 length equals 13 residues. CDR1 and CDR2 (germline): LNHDA, SQIVND (reference sequence). The V gene lost 6 bases and the J gene lost 10 bases, with 16 bases spanning the gap. CDR3 DNA: TGTGCCAGTAGCCCGAGTCGGGTGGGAGAGCAGTTCTTC. Translating gives CASSPSRVGEQFF.

The gene calls are TRBV29-1 and TRBJ1-3, with D hard to call. Germline CDR1 SQVTM, CDR2 ANQGSEA. CDR3 length: 12 residues. Deletions cut 7 bases from V and 0 bases from J, with 7 bases between. The CDR3 sequence is CSAGDSGNTIYF. The CDR3 DNA follows: TGCAGCGCGGGCGACTCTGGAAACACCATATATTTT.

This clonotype was recorded many times. The rearrangement links TRBV3-1 to TRBJ2-3; D is undetermined. Looked up from germline, CDR1 is LGHDT and CDR2 is YNNKEL (reference sequence). The ends were cut back, 2 bases at V and 0 bases at J, with 9 bases in the middle. This CDR3 region has 15 residues. CDR3 amino acids: CASSQYSSSTDTQYF. The CDR3 region has the DNA TGTGCCAGCAGCCAATACAGTTCTAGCACAGATACGCAGTATTTT.

J is TRBJ1-1 and V is TRBV19; 8 nucleotides line up with TRBD1. The CDR3 is 13 amino acids. CDR1 and CDR2 (germline): LNHDA, SQIVND (reference sequence). V gave up 7 bases and J gave up 7 bases; unmatched junction bases: 8. The CDR3 coding sequence is TGTGCCAGTACCCAACAGGGGGTGGTTGAAGCTTTCTTT. It translates to CASTQQGVVEAFF. Full variable domain (missing parts from reference TRBV19 and TRBJ1-1): DGGITQSPKYLFRKEGQNVTLSCEQNLNHDAMYWYRQDPGQGLRLIYYSQIVNDFQKGDIAEGYSVSREKKESFPLTVTSAQKNPTAFYLCASTQQGVVEAFFGQGTRLTVV.

This clonotype was found a few times. The junction does not match germline at one end; this may be a read error. The chain carries TRBV7-9 and TRBJ1-2; tentative D call: TRBD1 (5 bases). The CDR3 covers 14 residues. CDR1 SEHNR and CDR2 FQNEAQ come from the germline V gene (reference sequence). The CDR3 loop is CASSLIEGLFGCTF. CDR3 DNA: TGTGCCAGCAGCTTAATTGAGGGGCTGTTTGGCTGCACCTTC.

This clonotype was detected many times. This chain connects TRBV2 to TRBJ1-1, with a weak D call TRBD1 (5 bases). Between the trimmed V and J ends, which lost 6 bases and 6 bases, there was a span of 17 bases. This CDR3 region has 14 residues. Per germline, CDR1 SNHLY and CDR2 FYNNEI. Here the CDR3 DNA reads TGTGCCAGCAGGGTTGGGACTGGGACGGCTGAAGCTTTCTTT. It codes for CASRVGTGTAEAFF.

This clonotype was seen many times. This chain joins TRBV28 and TRBJ2-3, with D maybe TRBD1 (6 bases). The length of the CDR3 is 14 residues. V was pared by 8 bases and J by 6 bases, with 18 bases between. Looked up from germline, CDR1 is MDHEN and CDR2 is SYDVKM. The CDR3: CASSDSTDPDTQYF. Written as DNA, the CDR3 is TGTGCCAGCTCGGACAGCACAGACCCTGATACGCAGTATTTT.

This clonotype was seen repeatedly, ten times or more. The V and J genes are TRBV28 and TRBJ1-2; D gene ambiguous. V was pared by 2 bases and J by 2 bases, with 12 bases between. The CDR3 has 15 residues. CDR1 and CDR2 from the germline V gene are MDHEN and SYDVKM. CDR3 amino acids: CASSLPTSGNYGYTF. The CDR3 nucleotides read TGTGCCAGCAGTTTACCCACGTCTGGGAACTATGGCTACACCTTC.

The V and J genes are TRBV2 and TRBJ2-3; D may match TRBD1 or TRBD2 (5 bases each). CDR1 is SNHLY, CDR2 FYNNEI, per germline. The CDR3 is 21 amino acids. V was shortened by 3 bases and J by 2 bases, with 30 bases between the two germline ends. CDR3 residues: CASSDPVGTAPQTELTDTQYF. CDR3 sequence (DNA): TGTGCCAGCAGTGACCCGGTCGGGACCGCACCCCAGACAGAACTCACAGATACGCAGTATTTT.

This clonotype was observed many times. The rearrangement links TRBV2 to TRBJ1-6, with D possibly matching TRBD1 (6 bases). The CDR3 length is 15 residues. Germline-derived CDR1 and CDR2 are SNHLY and FYNNEI. Trimming took off 3 bases at V and 5 bases at J, with 11 bases between the two ends. The CDR3 nucleotides read TGTGCCAGCAGTGACTCCGGGACAAATAATTCACCCCTCCACTTT. It specifies CASSDSGTNNSPLHF.

This clonotype was counted many times. The V gene is TRBV2, the J gene TRBJ2-7; D is unclear. The germline CDR1 and CDR2 sequences are SNHLY and FYNNEI. The CDR3 contains 15 residues. V lost 2 bases and J lost 1, with 12 bases in between. As DNA, the CDR3 is TGTGCCAGCAGTGAACAGCCCCAGGTTTCCTACGAGCAGTACTTC. Translated: CASSEQPQVSYEQYF. Supplemented by reference TRBV2 and TRBJ2-7, the full variable domain reads EPEVTQTPSHQVTQMGQEVILRCVPISNHLYFYWYRQILGQKVEFLVSFYNNEISEKSEIFDDQFSVERPDGSNFTLKIRSTKLEDSAMYFCASSEQPQVSYEQYFGPGTRLTVT.

This chain joins TRBV2 and TRBJ1-2; the match to TRBD1 covers 7 bases. Germline CDR1 is SNHLY and CDR2 is FYNNEI. Losses at the gene ends were 3 bases for V and 6 bases for J; bases not matched to a gene: 4. CDR3 length: 13 amino acids. CDR3: CASSDRGLDGYTF. CDR3 bases: TGTGCCAGCAGTGACAGGGGGTTGGATGGCTACACCTTC.

V and J are TRBV5-1 and TRBJ2-6, with 7 bases lining up with TRBD1. The germline V gene has CDR1 SGHRS and CDR2 YFSETQ. The V and J ends lost 4 bases and 2 bases, in that order; junction bases with no gene match: 3. This CDR3 spans 15 amino acids. CDR3 loop: CASSNGQAGANVLTF. Here the CDR3 DNA reads TGCGCCAGCAGCAACGGACAGGCTGGGGCCAACGTCCTGACTTTC. The complete variable domain, with remaining parts taken from reference TRBV5-1 and TRBJ2-6, reads KAGVTQTPRYLIKTRGQQVTLSCSPISGHRSVSWYQQTPGQGLQFLFEYFSETQRNKGNFPGRFSGRQFSNSRSEMNVSTLELGDSALYLCASSNGQAGANVLTFGAGSRLTVL.

This clonotype was found many times. V gene TRBV11-2 combines with J gene TRBJ2-1; 7 nucleotides agree with TRBD2. The trim removed 4 bases at V and 6 bases at J, leaving 15 bases unmatched. Germline V CDR1 and CDR2: SGHAT, FQNNGV. The CDR3 has 17 amino acids. The chain's CDR3 is CASSSTVAGLDGNEQFF. The CDR3 DNA follows: TGTGCCAGCAGCTCAACCGTAGCGGGCCTTGATGGCAATGAGCAGTTCTTC. Filled out from reference TRBV11-2 and TRBJ2-1, the complete variable domain reads EAGVAQSPRYKIIEKRQSVAFWCNPISGHATLYWYQQILGQGPKLLIQFQNNGVVDDSQLPKDRFSAERLKGVDSTLKIQPAKLEDSAVYLCASSSTVAGLDGNEQFFGPGTRLTVL.

Ten or more counts support this clonotype. The chain recombines TRBV19 with TRBJ2-6; 9 bases are a match to TRBD1. Looked up from germline, CDR1 is LNHDA and CDR2 is SQIVND (reference sequence). Germline trimming cut 7 bases from V and 1 base from J; bases unmatched to any gene: 8. This CDR3 spans 17 amino acids. The DNA of the CDR3 is TGTGCCAGTACCCCCGGACAGGGGACGTCTGGGGCCAACGTCCTGACTTTC. Residues: CASTPGQGTSGANVLTF.

This clonotype was found many times. V gene TRBV7-9 combines with J gene TRBJ2-5; 9 nucleotides agree with TRBD1. J lost 5 bases, V lost 4 bases, and 5 bases had no gene match. CDR1 SEHNR and CDR2 FQNEAQ come from the germline V gene (reference sequence). This CDR3 region has 14 residues. CDR3 amino acids: CASSSTGGRETQYF. The CDR3 nucleotides read TGTGCCAGCAGCTCGACAGGGGGGCGGGAGACCCAGTACTTC.

This rearrangement joins TRBV2 to TRBJ1-3; D is ambiguous. V was trimmed by 6 bases and J by 1 base, leaving 10 bases between them. CDR3 size: 14 residues. Germline V gene lookup returns CDR1 SNHLY and CDR2 FYNNEI. CDR3 nucleotides: TGTGCCAGCAGCTTAGATCCGTCTGGAAACACCATATATTTT. Translation gives CASSLDPSGNTIYF.

This clonotype was seen at least ten times. The chain recombines TRBV20-1 with TRBJ2-7; 7 bases are shared with TRBD2. The CDR3 is 12 residues long. CDR1 and CDR2 (germline): DFQATT, SNEGSKA (reference sequence). V lost 8 bases and J lost 2; bases outside the gene matches: 6. The CDR3 DNA reads TGCAGTACCACTAGCGAAACCTACGAGCAGTACTTC. Protein product: CSTTSETYEQYF.

This clonotype was recorded many times. The J gene is TRBJ2-7, the V gene TRBV20-1, with 9 bases aligning to TRBD2. V trimming: 3 bases; J trimming: 2 bases; junction bases outside the gene matches: 11. Germline assignment: CDR1 DFQATT and CDR2 SNEGSKA (reference sequence). The CDR3 sequence is 16 residues long. The CDR3 loop reads CSASRATSGNTYEQYF. The CDR3 nucleotides are TGCAGTGCTAGTAGAGCGACTAGCGGAAACACCTACGAGCAGTACTTC.

CDR3 bases: TGCAGTGCTTCACAGGGGTCTAACTATGGCTACACCTTC. It is translated as CSASQGSNYGYTF. V and J are TRBV20-1 and TRBJ1-2, with TRBD1 matching 7 bases. Looked up from germline, CDR1 is DFQATT and CDR2 is SNEGSKA (reference sequence). The CDR3 contains 13 residues. After removal of 5 bases from V and 0 bases from J, the junction contained 3 bases not matched to a gene.

This clonotype was seen at least ten times. The chain uses TRBV28 and TRBJ1-1, with D possibly TRBD1 on 6 matching bases. The CDR3 is 17 residues long. Germline V lookup: CDR1 MDHEN, CDR2 SYDVKM. The V end lost 3 bases, the J end lost 6 bases, and 23 bases lay between the germline ends. The CDR3 nucleotides read TGTGCCAGCAGTTTGATTATCGGAGGAGGGGGTGAAGCTGAAGCTTTCTTT. Translation: CASSLIIGGGGEAEAFF. The full variable domain, completed using reference TRBV28 and TRBJ1-1, is DVKVTQSSRYLVKRTGEKVFLECVQDMDHENMFWYRQDPGLGLRLIYFSYDVKMKEKGDIPEGYSVSREKKERFSLILESASTNQTSMYLCASSLIIGGGGEAEAFFGQGTRLTVV.

This clonotype was counted ten times or more. The rearrangement uses TRBV30 and TRBJ2-7; tentative D call: TRBD1 (5 bases). The CDR3 length is 11 residues. Trimming left V 3 bases short and J 3 bases short, with 6 bases between. Germline CDR1 and CDR2: GTSNPN and SVGIG (reference sequence). The CDR3 DNA follows: TGTGCCTGGAGGGACATCTACGAGCAGTACTTC. This codes for CAWRDIYEQYF. The variable domain in full, with the rest retrieved from reference TRBV30 and TRBJ2-7, is SQTIHQWPATLVQPVGSPLSLECTVEGTSNPNLYWYRQAAGRGLQLLFYSVGIGQISSEVPQNLSASRPQDRQFILSSKKLLLSDSGFYLCAWRDIYEQYFGPGTRLTVT.

This clonotype was recorded at least ten times. This sequence joins TRBV6-5 and TRBJ2-4; no reliable D call. The V gene lost 0 bases and the J gene lost 0 bases, with 6 bases spanning the gap. In germline, CDR1 is MNHEY, CDR2 SVGAGI. This CDR3 contains 15 residues. CDR3 in amino acids: CASSYSSLAKNIQYF. CDR3 coding DNA: TGTGCCAGCAGTTACTCGTCACTAGCCAAAAACATTCAGTACTTC.

This rearrangement joins TRBV10-2 to TRBJ1-5; D is undetermined. Per the germline V gene, CDR1 is WSHSY and CDR2 is SAAADI. This CDR3 spans 14 amino acids. V lost 3 bases, J lost 7 bases, and 13 bases lay in between. DNA of the CDR3: TGCGCCAGCAGTGATACGGGCTTTGGGCAGCCCCAGCATTTT. This translates into CASSDTGFGQPQHF.

This clonotype was observed many times. V is TRBV12-3 or TRBV12-4 and J is TRBJ1-5; D is possibly TRBD1 (5 bases). Trimming removed 7 bases from V and 0 bases from J, with 10 bases in between. The CDR3 sequence is 14 residues long. The CDR3 is CASTTQDSNQPQHF. The CDR3 DNA sequence: TGTGCCAGCACAACACAGGATAGCAATCAGCCCCAGCATTTT.

The V gene is TRBV9, the J gene TRBJ2-3; D is unresolved. The germline V and J ends were trimmed by 4 bases and 3 bases, with 15 bases remaining between them. CDR1 is SGDLS, CDR2 YYNGEE, per germline. This CDR3 contains 15 residues. CDR3 bases: TGTGCCAGCAGCCCCGTGGGGTTGAGGACAGATACGCAGTATTTT. Its translation: CASSPVGLRTDTQYF.

This chain uses TRBV2 with TRBJ2-1; 14 bases fit TRBD2. V dropped 6 bases and J dropped 9; count of bases not matched to a gene: 4. The CDR3 loop spans 14 amino acids. Germline CDR1 is SNHLY and CDR2 is FYNNEI. The CDR3 here is CASRPTSGGGEQFF. The CDR3 nucleotides read TGTGCCAGCAGGCCGACTAGCGGGGGGGGTGAGCAGTTCTTC.